The source of this TCR beta chain is a study of blood T cell repertoires in COVID-19. Study context: Specimens from acute and convalescent COVID-19 originated in the United States, Italy and Spain. T cells, B-cell-depleted T cells, or PBMCs supplied cDNA or gDNA.

After removal of 1 base from V and 7 bases from J, the junction contained 11 bases not matched to a gene. The germline V gene has CDR1 SGHRS and CDR2 YFSETQ. The CDR3 sequence is 16 residues long. In the original processing: For nucleated cells, counts were estimated from reference gene primer amplification. Produced via immunoSEQ multiplex PCR; TCRdb's table is partial and in-frame only. The V and J calls and clone size come from that table; D and trimming were worked out from the DNA. The sample lists just over 250,000 clones, about nine tenths occurring once. This TCR was sampled from a man in his fifties or sixties who had recovered from COVID-19. The specimen sequenced was peripheral blood. The V gene is TRBV5-1, the J gene TRBJ1-3; TRBD1 matches at 7 bases. CDR3 bases: TGCGCCAGCAGCTTGAGTTCGACAGGGAAGGGGAACACCATATATTTT. It yields the protein CASSLSSTGKGNTIYF.